This T cell receptor beta chain was profiled in a study of regulatory T cells in long-lasting Graves disease. Investigators prepared the TCR beta libraries by applying iRepertoire HTBI primers and Arm-PCR of CDR3 regions. TCRdb fed the multiplex PCR reads into MiXCR, producing one record per CDR3 protein. The sample has around 510,000 distinct CDR3 sequences, roughly 20% seen once. Time point indicated: persistent/refractory GD, antithyroid drugs over 5 years with positive TRAb. PBMC-derived RNA was used for the TCR library. Patients with Graves' disease were diagnosed by American Thyroid Association guidelines. Patients hailed from an endocrinology department in Xi'an, China. Trimming shortened V by 2 bases and J by 4 bases, and 21 bases separated the two germline ends. The V gene's germline CDR1 is MGHRA and CDR2 YSYEKL. CDR3 size: 17 residues. This clonotype occurred a few times.

This receptor was taken from a female donor with Graves disease. The J gene is TRBJ2-7, the V gene TRBV4-1, with a possible D match to TRBD1 (6 bases). The sequenced sample was peripheral blood mononuclear cells (PBMCs), obtained when the disease was refractory, from a patient treated with antithyroid drugs. CDR3 bases: TGCGCCAGCAGCCAAAGATCGGCAGGGGCCGTGAGGTACGAGCAGTACTTC. It is translated as CASSQRSAGAVRYEQYF.